This T cell receptor beta chain was identified during a study of T cell changes during pregnancy in multiple sclerosis (dated by TCRdb to about 2019). As for the study more broadly: The study looked at changes in the T cell repertoire across pregnancy in women with multiple sclerosis.

From the cysteine up to the phenylalanine, the CDR3 has a length of 17 residues. The read is trimmed to its CDR3 DNA, 51 bases read in frame from base 1. CDR1 and CDR2 were assigned from the germline V gene (reference sequence) as SSHAT and FNYEAQ. To note about this clone: There is no known antigen for this receptor. An end of the junction differs from the germline gene, which may be a read error.

The method behind the library was the immunoSEQ multiplex PCR assay. TCRdb re-hosts the immuneACCESS table, in-frame sequences only. Its copies lack some clones; in the studies checked, an unresolved V gene accounts for under half of them, and the cause for the rest is not known. The sample has under 95,000 clones on record, about nine tenths of them singletons. The ten largest make up 0.35% to 0.45% of the sample. The rearranged chain carries TRBV7-7 and TRBJ2-2; TRBD2 matches 9 bases in the middle. This TCR came from a female donor with multiple sclerosis, enrolled in a pregnancy study. The sample consisted of CD4+ T cells from peripheral blood mononuclear cells, taken before pregnancy. The nucleotide sequence reads as follows: TGTGCTAGCAGCTTAGTGACTAGCGGAGCGGCCACCGGGGAGCTGTTTTTT. Translated, it gives CASSLVTSGAATGELFF.